The 9 T cell receptor beta chains below all came from one sample that was sequenced in a study of regulatory T cells in long-lasting Graves disease. Time point: persistent/refractory GD, antithyroid drugs over 5 years with positive TRAb. The TCR library was made from RNA extracted from PBMCs. Building of the TCR beta libraries involved iRepertoire HTBI primers and Arm-PCR of CDR3 regions. TCRdb re-analysed the multiplex PCR reads in MiXCR, keeping a single row per CDR3 protein. The sample lists 310,000 or so distinct CDR3 sequences, about 20% seen once, with roughly 29% in the top ten. The sample consisted of peripheral blood mononuclear cells (PBMCs), taken when the disease was refractory, from a patient treated with antithyroid drugs. The receptors come from a female donor with Graves disease.

The gene calls are TRBV5-1 and TRBJ2-4; 9 nucleotides align to TRBD1. The J segment lost 7 bases and the V segment lost 2 bases, leaving 10 bases of the junction unmatched. Germline lookup yields CDR1 SGHRS and CDR2 YFSETQ. The CDR3 loop spans 16 amino acids. The chain's CDR3 is CASSLPTGQGTNIQYF. The CDR3 nucleotides are TGCGCCAGCAGCTTACCGACCGGACAGGGGACGAACATTCAGTACTTC.

CDR3 nucleotide sequence: TGTGCCAGCAGCTTATCCACAGGAAAGGGCGAGCAGTACTTC. Translating gives CASSLSTGKGEQYF. The chain combines TRBV7-8 with TRBJ2-7, with D perhaps TRBD1 (5 bases). This CDR3 spans 14 amino acids. Trimming shortened V by 2 bases and J by 6 bases, and 14 bases separated the two germline ends. Germline V gene data show CDR1 as SGHVS and CDR2 as FQNEAQ. The variable domain in full, with the rest retrieved from reference TRBV7-8 and TRBJ2-7, is GAGVSQSPRYKVAKRGQDVALRCDPISGHVSLFWYQQALGQGPEFLTYFQNEAQLDKSGLPSDRFFAERPEGSVSTLKIQRTQQEDSAVYLCASSLSTGKGEQYFGPGTRLTVT.

In its sample, this clonotype was seen a few times. In DNA, the CDR3 is TGTGCCAGCAGCTTAGCGCGGAGCAGGGGCTCTGGGGCCAACGTCCTGACTTTC. Its protein product is CASSLARSRGSGANVLTF. The chain uses TRBV7-9 and TRBJ2-6; D is perhaps TRBD1 (6 bases). This CDR3 is 18 amino acids long. V was pared by 0 bases and J by 0 bases, with 12 bases between. Germline V gene sequence: CDR1 SEHNR, CDR2 FQNEAQ (reference sequence).

This clonotype was recorded at least ten times. This chain joins TRBV27 and TRBJ2-7; no clear D gene. The CDR3 sequence is 13 residues long. Germline CDR1 MNHEY, CDR2 SMNVEV (reference sequence). Trimming took 6 bases from V and 3 from J, leaving 12 bases between them. The CDR3, as DNA: TGTGCCAGCAGACTCCGACAAAGCTACGAGCAGTACTTC. The encoded protein is CASRLRQSYEQYF.

V and J are TRBV4-1 and TRBJ2-5; D perhaps matches TRBD2 (6 bases). V dropped 1 base and J dropped 3 bases, with 12 bases sitting between them. This CDR3 region has 15 residues. The germline CDR1 and CDR2 sequences are MGHRA and YSYEKL. CDR3 coding DNA: TGCGCCAGCAGCCAAGTCGGAGGAGGGGAAGAGACCCAGTACTTC. Its protein product is CASSQVGGGEETQYF.

In its sample, this clonotype was seen many times. The rearrangement uses TRBV6-1 and TRBJ2-4; D perhaps matches TRBD2 (7 bases). In germline, CDR1 is MNHNS, CDR2 SASEGT. The ends were cut back, 5 bases at V and 2 bases at J, with 19 bases in the middle. The CDR3 is 17 residues long. As DNA, the CDR3 is TGTGCCAGCAGTATCGAGGGGGGGGTATTAACCAAAAACATTCAGTACTTC. The encoded protein is CASSIEGGVLTKNIQYF.

This clonotype was detected many times. V usage is TRBV7-9 and J usage is TRBJ2-5, with TRBD1 identical over 8 bases. Germline assignment: CDR1 SEHNR and CDR2 FQNEAQ (reference sequence). This CDR3 region has 15 residues. Losses at the gene ends were 4 bases for V and 2 bases for J; bases not matched to a gene: 6. CDR3 nucleotide sequence: TGTGCCAGCAGCTCCTTCCGGGACAGGCAAGAGACCCAGTACTTC. Encoded protein: CASSSFRDRQETQYF.

This clonotype was found many times. V usage is TRBV12-3 or TRBV12-4 and J usage is TRBJ1-2; D unresolved. CDR3 size: 12 residues. The V end lost 7 bases, the J end lost 7 bases, and 13 bases lay between the germline ends. The CDR3 is CASTGLTSGYTF. As DNA, the CDR3 is TGTGCCAGCACCGGCCTAACTTCTGGCTACACCTTC.

The chain links TRBV12-3 or TRBV12-4 to TRBJ2-4; weak D call: TRBD1 (6 bases). The length of the CDR3 is 14 residues. V gave up 4 bases and J gave up 8 bases, with 15 bases separating them. CDR3 loop: CASSWAQGWDIQYF. In nucleotides, the CDR3 is TGTGCCAGCAGTTGGGCCCAGGGGTGGGACATTCAGTACTTC.